This T cell receptor beta chain originates from a study of control samples from healthy donors and cancer patients. TCRdb's table, derived via immunoSEQ multiplex PCR, lists solely in-frame clones and lacks some. Altogether roughly 120,000 clones are present, just under 90% being singletons, with the ten largest covering 12%. V was clipped by 4 bases and J by 1 base, with 4 bases between them. The CDR3 totals 12 residues. Germline loops: CDR1 MGHDK, CDR2 SYGVNS. The chain couples TRBV25-1 to TRBJ1-1; unclear D gene. The sequenced sample was blood. The sequence was collected from a man aged 25-45 years in good health. Here the CDR3 reads CASSGGNTEAFF. DNA for the CDR3: TGTGCCAGCAGTGGAGGGAACACTGAAGCTTTCTTT. Full variable domain (outside the CDR3, taken from reference TRBV25-1 and TRBJ1-1): EADIYQTPRYLVIGTGKKITLECSQTMGHDKMYWYQQDPGMELHLIHYSYGVNSTEKGDLSSESTVSRIRTEHFPLTLESARPSHTSQYLCASSGGNTEAFFGQGTRLTVV.